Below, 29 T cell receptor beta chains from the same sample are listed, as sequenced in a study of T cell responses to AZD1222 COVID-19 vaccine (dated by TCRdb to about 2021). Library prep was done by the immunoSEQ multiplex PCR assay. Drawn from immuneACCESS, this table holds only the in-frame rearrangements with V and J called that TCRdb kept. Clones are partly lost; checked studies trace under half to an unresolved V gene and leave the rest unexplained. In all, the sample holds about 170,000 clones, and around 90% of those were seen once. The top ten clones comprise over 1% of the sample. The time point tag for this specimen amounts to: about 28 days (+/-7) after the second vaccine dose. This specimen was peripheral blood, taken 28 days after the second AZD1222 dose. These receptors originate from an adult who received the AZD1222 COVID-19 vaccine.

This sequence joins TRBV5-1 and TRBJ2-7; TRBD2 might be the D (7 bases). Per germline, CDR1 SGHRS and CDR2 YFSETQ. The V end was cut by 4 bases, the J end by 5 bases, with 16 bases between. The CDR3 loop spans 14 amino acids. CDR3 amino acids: CASSAGAPGNEQYF. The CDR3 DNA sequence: TGCGCCAGCAGCGCGGGGGCCCCGGGGAACGAGCAGTACTTC.

The CDR3 nucleotides are TGTGCCAGCCTTCTGACAGGGACAGGCACAGATACGCAGTATTTT. This encodes CASLLTGTGTDTQYF. The J gene is TRBJ2-3, the V gene TRBV2, with 7 bases that match TRBD1. Germline V CDR1 and CDR2: SNHLY, FYNNEI. The CDR3 contains 15 residues. The J segment lost 1 base and the V segment lost 8 bases, leaving 9 bases of the junction unmatched.

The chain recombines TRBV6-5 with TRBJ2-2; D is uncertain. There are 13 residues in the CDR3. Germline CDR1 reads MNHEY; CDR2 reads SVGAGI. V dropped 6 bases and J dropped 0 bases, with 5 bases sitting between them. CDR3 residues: CASRQSNTGELFF. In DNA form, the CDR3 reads TGTGCCAGCAGACAGTCGAACACCGGGGAGCTGTTTTTT.

CDR3 DNA sequence: TGTGCCAGCAGCTGGGGGACTACTACCTACAATGAGCAGTTCTTC. This encodes CASSWGTTTYNEQFF. The chain carries TRBV5-6 and TRBJ2-1, with 7 bases fitting TRBD2. V dropped 3 bases and J dropped 2; count of bases not matched to a gene: 5. The germline gives CDR1 SGHDT, CDR2 YYEEEE. The CDR3 runs to 15 residues.

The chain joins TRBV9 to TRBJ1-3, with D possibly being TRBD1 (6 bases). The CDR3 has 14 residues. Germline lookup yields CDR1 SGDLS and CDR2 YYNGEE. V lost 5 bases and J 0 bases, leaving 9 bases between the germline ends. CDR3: CASRGGLSGNTIYF. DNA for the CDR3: TGTGCCAGCAGGGGGGGGCTCTCTGGAAACACCATATATTTT. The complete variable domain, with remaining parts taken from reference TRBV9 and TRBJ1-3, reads DSGVTQTPKHLITATGQRVTLRCSPRSGDLSVYWYQQSLDQGLQFLIQYYNGEERAKGNILERFSAQQFPDLHSELNLSSLELGDSALYFCASRGGLSGNTIYFGEGSWLTVV.

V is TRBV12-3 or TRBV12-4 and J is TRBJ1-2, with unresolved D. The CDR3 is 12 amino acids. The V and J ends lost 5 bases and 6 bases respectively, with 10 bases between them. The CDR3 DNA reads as TGTGCCAGCAGTCCACAGAGGAATGGCTACACCTTC. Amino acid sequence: CASSPQRNGYTF.

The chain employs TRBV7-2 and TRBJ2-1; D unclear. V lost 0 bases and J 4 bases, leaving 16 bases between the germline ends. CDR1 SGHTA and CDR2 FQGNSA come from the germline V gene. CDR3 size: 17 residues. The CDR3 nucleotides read TGTGCCAGCAGCTTAGCGGGGATAGGGTACGGTTACAATGAGCAGTTCTTC. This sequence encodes CASSLAGIGYGYNEQFF.

The chain's CDR3 is CASRAGARSTDTQYF. CDR3 sequence (DNA): TGTGCCAGTAGAGCGGGGGCGCGAAGCACAGATACGCAGTATTTT. The chain recombines TRBV19 with TRBJ2-3, with 8 positions matching TRBD2. Germline CDR1 is LNHDA and CDR2 is SQIVND (reference sequence). V lost 6 bases and J lost 0; bases outside the gene matches: 5. The CDR3 loop spans 15 amino acids.

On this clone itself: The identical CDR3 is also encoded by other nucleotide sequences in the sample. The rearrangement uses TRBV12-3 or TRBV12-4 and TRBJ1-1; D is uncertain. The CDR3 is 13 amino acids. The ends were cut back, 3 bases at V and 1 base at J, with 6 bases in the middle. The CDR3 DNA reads TGTGCCAGCAGTTTTGGAGAGAACACTGAAGCTTTCTTT. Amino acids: CASSFGENTEAFF.

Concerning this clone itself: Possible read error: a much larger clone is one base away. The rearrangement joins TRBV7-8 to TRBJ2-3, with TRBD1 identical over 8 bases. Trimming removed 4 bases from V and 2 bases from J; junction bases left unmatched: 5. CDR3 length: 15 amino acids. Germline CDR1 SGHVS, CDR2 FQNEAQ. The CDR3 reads CASSSGTGHTDTQYF. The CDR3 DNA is TGTGCCAGCAGCTCCGGGACAGGCCACACAGATACGCAGTATTTT.

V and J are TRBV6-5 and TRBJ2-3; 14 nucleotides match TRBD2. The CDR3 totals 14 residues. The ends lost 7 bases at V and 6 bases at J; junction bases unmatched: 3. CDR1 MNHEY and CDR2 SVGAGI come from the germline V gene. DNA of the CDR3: TGTGCCAGCACGACTAGCGGGGGGGGTGATACGCAGTATTTT. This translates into CASTTSGGGDTQYF.

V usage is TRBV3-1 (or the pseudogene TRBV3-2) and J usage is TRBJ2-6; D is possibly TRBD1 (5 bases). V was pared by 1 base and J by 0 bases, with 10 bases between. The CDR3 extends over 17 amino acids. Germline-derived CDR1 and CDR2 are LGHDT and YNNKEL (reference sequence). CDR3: CASSQVSGASGANVLTF. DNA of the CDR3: TGTGCCAGCAGCCAAGTAAGTGGGGCCTCTGGGGCCAACGTCCTGACTTTC.

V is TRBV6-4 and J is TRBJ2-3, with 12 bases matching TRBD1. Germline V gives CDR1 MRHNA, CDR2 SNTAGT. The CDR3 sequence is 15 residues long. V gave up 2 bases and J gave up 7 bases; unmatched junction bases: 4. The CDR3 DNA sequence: TGTGCCAGCAGTGACGGGACAGGGGGCGTCAATACGCAGTATTTT. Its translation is CASSDGTGGVNTQYF.

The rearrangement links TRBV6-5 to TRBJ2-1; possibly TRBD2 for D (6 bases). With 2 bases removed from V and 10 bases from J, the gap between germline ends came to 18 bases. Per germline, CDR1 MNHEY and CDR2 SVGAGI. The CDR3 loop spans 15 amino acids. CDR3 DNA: TGTGCCAGCAGTTACGGGCGGGGCCTAGGGGTGGAGCAGTTCTTC. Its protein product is CASSYGRGLGVEQFF.

DNA of the CDR3: TGTGCCAACCACCTCGCCGAGGGGGCTGAGGTGACCCTCCACTTT. Its translation: CANHLAEGAEVTLHF. This chain joins TRBV21-1 and TRBJ1-6; the DNA was not used to check the table's D call, TRBD1. TRBV21-1 is flagged as a pseudogene. The CDR3 loop spans 15 amino acids.

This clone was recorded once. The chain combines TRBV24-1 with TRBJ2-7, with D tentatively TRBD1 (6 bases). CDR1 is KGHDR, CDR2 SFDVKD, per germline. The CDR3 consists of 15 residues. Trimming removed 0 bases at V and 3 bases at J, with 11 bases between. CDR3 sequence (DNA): TGTGCCACCAGTGATTTGGACAGGCCGGGCTACGAGCAGTACTTC. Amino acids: CATSDLDRPGYEQYF.

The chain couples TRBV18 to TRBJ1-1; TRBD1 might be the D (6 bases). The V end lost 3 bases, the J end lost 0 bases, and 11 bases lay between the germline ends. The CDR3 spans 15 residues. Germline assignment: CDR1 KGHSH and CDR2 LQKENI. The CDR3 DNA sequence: TGTGCCAGCTCACCCGCTACAGGGATGAACACTGAAGCTTTCTTT. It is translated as CASSPATGMNTEAFF.

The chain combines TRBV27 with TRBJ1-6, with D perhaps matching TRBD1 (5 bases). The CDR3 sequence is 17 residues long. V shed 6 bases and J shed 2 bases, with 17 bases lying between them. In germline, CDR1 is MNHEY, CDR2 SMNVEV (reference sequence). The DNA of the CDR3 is TGTGCCAGCAGCCCGTTATCAGGGAGGCCCTATAATTCACCCCTCCACTTT. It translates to CASSPLSGRPYNSPLHF.

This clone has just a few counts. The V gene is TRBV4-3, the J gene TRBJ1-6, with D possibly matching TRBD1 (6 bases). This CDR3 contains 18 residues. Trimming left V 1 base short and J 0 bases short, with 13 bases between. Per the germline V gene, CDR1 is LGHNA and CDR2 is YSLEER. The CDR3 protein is CASSQVGGPSSYNSPLHF. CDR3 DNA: TGCGCCAGCAGCCAAGTGGGGGGCCCCAGCTCCTATAATTCACCCCTCCACTTT.

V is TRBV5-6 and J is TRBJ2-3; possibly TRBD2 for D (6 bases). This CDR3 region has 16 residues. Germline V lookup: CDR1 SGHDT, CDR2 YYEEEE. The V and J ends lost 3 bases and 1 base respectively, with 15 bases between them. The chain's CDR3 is CASSYRTTKGTDTQYF. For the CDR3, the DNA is TGTGCCAGCAGCTACCGGACTACCAAGGGCACAGATACGCAGTATTTT.

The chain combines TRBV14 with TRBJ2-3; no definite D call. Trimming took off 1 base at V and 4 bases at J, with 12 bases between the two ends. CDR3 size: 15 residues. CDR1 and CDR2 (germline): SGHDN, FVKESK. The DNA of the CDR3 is TGTGCCAGCAGCCAAGTTGGCCTAATCCCAGATACGCAGTATTTT. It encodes CASSQVGLIPDTQYF.

The CDR3: CASSYLGQPYEQYF. The CDR3 region has the DNA TGTGCCAGCAGTTACCTTGGACAGCCCTACGAGCAGTACTTC. The V gene is TRBV6-2 or TRBV6-3, the J gene TRBJ2-7; D might be TRBD1 (6 bases). V was cut by 2 bases and J by 2 bases, with 10 bases left in between. The germline gives CDR1 MNHEY, CDR2 SVGEGT. The CDR3 is 14 amino acids.

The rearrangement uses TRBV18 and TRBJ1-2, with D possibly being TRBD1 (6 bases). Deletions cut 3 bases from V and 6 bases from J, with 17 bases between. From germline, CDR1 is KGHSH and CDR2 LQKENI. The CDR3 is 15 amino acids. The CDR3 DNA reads TGTGCCAGCTCACCTGGTTGGGGGCAAACCAATGGCTACACCTTC. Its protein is CASSPGWGQTNGYTF.

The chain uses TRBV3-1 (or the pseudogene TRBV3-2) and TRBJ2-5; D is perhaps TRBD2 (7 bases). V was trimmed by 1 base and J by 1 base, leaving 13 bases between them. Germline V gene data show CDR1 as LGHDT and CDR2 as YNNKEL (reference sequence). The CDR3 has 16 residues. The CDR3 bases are TGTGCCAGCAGCCAAGTAGGGGGGGCCGTCCAAGAGACCCAGTACTTC. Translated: CASSQVGGAVQETQYF.

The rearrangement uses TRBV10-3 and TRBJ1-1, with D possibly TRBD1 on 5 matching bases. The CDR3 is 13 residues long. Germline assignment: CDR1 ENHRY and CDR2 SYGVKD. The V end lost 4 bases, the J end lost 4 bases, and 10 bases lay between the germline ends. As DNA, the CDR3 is TGTGCCATCAGTGTCGAGGGGAGCACTGAAGCTTTCTTT. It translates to CAISVEGSTEAFF.

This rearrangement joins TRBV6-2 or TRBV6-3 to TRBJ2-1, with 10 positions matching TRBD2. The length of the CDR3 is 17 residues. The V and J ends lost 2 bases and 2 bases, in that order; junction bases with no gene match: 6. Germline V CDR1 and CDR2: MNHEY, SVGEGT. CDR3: CASSYPGLAGAYNEQFF. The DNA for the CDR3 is TGTGCCAGCAGTTACCCGGGCCTAGCGGGGGCCTACAATGAGCAGTTCTTC.

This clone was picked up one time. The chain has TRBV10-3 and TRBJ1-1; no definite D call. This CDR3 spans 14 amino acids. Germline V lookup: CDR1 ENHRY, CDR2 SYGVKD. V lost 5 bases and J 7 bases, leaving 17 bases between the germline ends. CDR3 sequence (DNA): TGTGCCATCAGTATGAACCTAGGACGCAGTGAAGCTTTCTTT. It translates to CAISMNLGRSEAFF.

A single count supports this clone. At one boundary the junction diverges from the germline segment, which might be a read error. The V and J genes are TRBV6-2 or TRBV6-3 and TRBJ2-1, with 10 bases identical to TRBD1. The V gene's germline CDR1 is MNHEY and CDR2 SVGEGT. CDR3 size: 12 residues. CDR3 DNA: TGTGCCAGCAGTTTTTCCGGGACAGGGGAGGTCTTC. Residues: CASSFSGTGEVF.

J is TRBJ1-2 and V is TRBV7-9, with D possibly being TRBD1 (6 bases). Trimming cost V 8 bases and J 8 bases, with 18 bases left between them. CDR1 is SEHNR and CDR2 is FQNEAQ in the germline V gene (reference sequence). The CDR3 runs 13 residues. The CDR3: CASETGSVEGYTF. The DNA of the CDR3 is TGTGCCAGCGAAACAGGGTCGGTGGAAGGCTACACCTTC.